Only a few counts were recorded for the clone carrying this TCR beta chain. The record originates from a study of technical replicates of blood from a handful of donors. The method was immunoSEQ multiplex PCR; TCRdb's version includes in-frame clones alone and lacks a portion of them. Found here are just under 60,000 clones, 91% of them singletons; the top ten hold about 3.9%. The CDR3 totals 14 residues. The V gene end was trimmed by 3 bases and the J gene end by 3 bases; junction bases not matched to a gene: 1. The germline CDR1 and CDR2 sequences are SGHVS and FQNEAQ. The sequenced sample was PBMCs. The receptor comes from a human donor in good health. Some clones in this sample may be carry-over from other donors' samples. The gene calls are TRBV7-8 and TRBJ1-1, with 10 bases identical to TRBD1. Here the CDR3 reads CASSFGTGDTEAFF. The CDR3 DNA reads TGTGCCAGCAGCTTTGGGACAGGGGACACTGAAGCTTTCTTT.